These 8 T cell receptor beta chains share one sample of origin, sequenced in a study of Ad26.COV2.S vaccination and SARS-CoV-2 variants. Stated treatment: around 19 received Ad26.COV2.S at low or high dose, single or two shots; several received placebo; per-sample allocation not given. After the first vaccine or placebo injection, samples were drawn on day 63. The protocol was immunoSEQ multiplex PCR, while the TCRdb copy is restricted to in-frame clones and leaves out a portion. The repertoire consists of hundreds of thousands of clones, with about 89% occurring once and the leading ten covering nearly 1.5%. Sequencing was performed on peripheral blood, taken in a trial of Ad26.COV2.S vaccine versus placebo. The source of these receptors is a person aged 18 to 59 who received the Ad26.COV2.S COVID-19 vaccine or a placebo.

The rearrangement joins TRBV3-1 (or the pseudogene TRBV3-2) to TRBJ2-5; D gene uncertain. V was shortened by 1 base and J by 4 bases, with 10 bases between the two germline ends. Germline V gene sequence: CDR1 LGHDT, CDR2 YNNKEL (reference sequence). The CDR3 is 14 residues long. The CDR3 nucleotides read TGTGCCAGCAGCCAAGGGATCTTGAGAGAGACCCAGTACTTC. It codes for CASSQGILRETQYF.

Regarding this clone: At the DNA level, this CDR3 is encoded by other sequences in the same sample as well. CDR3 region: CASSRGGETQYF. CDR3 sequence (DNA): TGTGCCAGCAGTAGGGGGGGGGAGACCCAGTACTTC. The J gene is TRBJ2-5, the V gene TRBV2; TRBD2 might be the D (7 bases). V was clipped by 5 bases and J by 5 bases, with 9 bases between them. This CDR3 is built from 12 residues. Germline-derived CDR1 and CDR2 are SNHLY and FYNNEI.

The chain couples TRBV11-2 to TRBJ2-2; TRBD1 is a possible D gene (5 bases). The CDR3 is 16 amino acids. Germline V gene sequence: CDR1 SGHAT, CDR2 FQNNGV. V lost 0 bases and J 5 bases, leaving 13 bases between the germline ends. For the CDR3, the DNA is TGTGCCAGCAGCTTAGATCAAGGGGTTGGAACCGGGGAGCTGTTTTTT. Translated, it gives CASSLDQGVGTGELFF. The complete variable domain, with remaining parts taken from reference TRBV11-2 and TRBJ2-2, reads EAGVAQSPRYKIIEKRQSVAFWCNPISGHATLYWYQQILGQGPKLLIQFQNNGVVDDSQLPKDRFSAERLKGVDSTLKIQPAKLEDSAVYLCASSLDQGVGTGELFFGEGSRLTVL.

The chain carries TRBV6-5 and TRBJ1-2; 11 bases match TRBD1. From germline, CDR1 is MNHEY and CDR2 SVGAGI. The CDR3 runs to 15 residues. Trimming cost V 5 bases and J 8 bases; bases outside gene matches: 10. As DNA, the CDR3 is TGTGCCAGCAGTACCTACGGACAGGGGGCGCAGGGCTACACCTTC. Its translation: CASSTYGQGAQGYTF.

The chain carries TRBV29-1 and TRBJ1-2; a possible D gene is TRBD1 (6 bases). The CDR3 contains 13 residues. Germline CDR1 is SQVTM and CDR2 is ANQGSEA. Trimming removed 4 bases from V and 4 bases from J, with 13 bases in between. The CDR3 loop reads CSVASGGPYGYTF. CDR3 DNA: TGCAGCGTTGCGTCTGGGGGCCCCTATGGCTACACCTTC.

This chain joins TRBV6-5 and TRBJ1-2; possible D gene TRBD1, 5 bases. From germline, CDR1 is MNHEY and CDR2 SVGAGI. This CDR3 contains 11 residues. Trimming pared 8 bases from V and 2 bases from J, leaving 6 bases between. The CDR3 region is CASEGNYGYTF. The DNA for the CDR3 is TGTGCCAGCGAGGGGAACTATGGCTACACCTTC.

The chain carries TRBV24-1 and TRBJ1-4; D gene uncertain. Trimming stripped 0 bases from V and 8 bases from J, with 3 bases between. Germline CDR1 is KGHDR and CDR2 is SFDVKD. This CDR3 spans 12 amino acids. CDR3 sequence (DNA): TGTGCCACCAGTGATTTGACAGAAAAACTGTTTTTT. Its translation is CATSDLTEKLFF.

The chain links TRBV2 to TRBJ1-3; D unclear. Trimming stripped 7 bases from V and 3 bases from J, with 13 bases between. Germline V CDR1 and CDR2: SNHLY, FYNNEI. This CDR3 spans 14 amino acids. The CDR3 loop reads CASKGRGFGNTIYF. Here the CDR3 DNA reads TGTGCCAGCAAAGGCCGCGGGTTTGGAAACACCATATATTTT.